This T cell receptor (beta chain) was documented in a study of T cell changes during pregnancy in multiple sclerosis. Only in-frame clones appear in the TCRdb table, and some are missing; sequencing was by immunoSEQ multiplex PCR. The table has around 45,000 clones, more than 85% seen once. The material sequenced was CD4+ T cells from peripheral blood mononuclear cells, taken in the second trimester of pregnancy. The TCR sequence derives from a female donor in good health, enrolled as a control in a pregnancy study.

This CDR3 is CASSLRAENTEAFF. The CDR3 nucleotides read TGTGCCAGCTCACTGCGGGCCGAGAACACTGAAGCTTTCTTT. V gene TRBV18 combines with J gene TRBJ1-1; D is ambiguous. Trimming pared 4 bases from V and 1 base from J, leaving 10 bases between. Germline CDR1 and CDR2: KGHSH and LQKENI. The CDR3 has 14 amino acids. The entire variable domain, with the rest obtained from reference TRBV18 and TRBJ1-1, is as follows: NAGVMQNPRHLVRRRGQEARLRCSPMKGHSHVYWYRQLPEEGLKFMVYLQKENIIDESGMPKERFSAEFPKEGPSILRIQQVVRGDSAAYFCASSLRAENTEAFFGQGTRLTVV.